This record looks at one TCR beta chain sequence and its context. Its antigen is not identified. This specimen belongs to a study of CD8+CD57+ T cells in acquired aplastic anemia. About the study: The mean DNA yield obtained from sorted CD4+ and CD8+ cells came to roughly 3.4 ug. Overall study results and limits: Comparison of patients with controls identified twenty-nine shared CD8+ CDR3 sequences.

It was genomic DNA that served as the template for profiling TCR beta VDJ and CDR3. TCRdb called the reads again in MiXCR, with one record for every CDR3 protein. The sample records around 220,000 distinct CDR3 sequences, about half being singletons. Germline CDR1 reads MDHEN; CDR2 reads SYDVKM. The CDR3 length is 15 residues. The V end lost 3 bases, the J end lost 2 bases, and 11 bases lay between the germline ends. Patients selected for sequencing had displayed CD8+CD57+ cell expansion by flow cytometry. The sequenced sample consisted of sorted CD4+, CD8+, or CD8+CD57+ T cells (not recorded which) from PBMCs. V and J are TRBV28 and TRBJ1-5, with D possibly being TRBD1 (5 bases). This TCR was recovered from a human donor with aplastic anemia. DNA of the CDR3: TGTGCCAGCAGTTTGGGGGGGGGGGGCAATCAGCCCCAGCATTTT. This encodes CASSLGGGGNQPQHF.